This T cell receptor (beta chain) was captured in a study of CD8+ T cells in alopecia areata. This CDR3 comprises 13 residues. V lost 5 bases and J lost 1, with 8 bases in between. Germline assignment: CDR1 MNHNY and CDR2 SVGAGI (reference sequence). It was cDNA, reverse transcribed from extracted RNA, that served as the sequencing template. TCRdb's table, derived via immunoSEQ multiplex PCR, lists solely in-frame clones and lacks some. The table includes a few hundred thousand clones, 30% to 40% detected once. This clone has only a few counts. Indicated treatment: oral pan-JAK inhibitor, 5-10 mg twice daily. Sorted populations comprised CD4+ and CD8+ T cells obtained from PBMCs.

The TCR originated in a human donor with alopecia areata. This chain uses TRBV6-6 with TRBJ1-1; D ambiguous. Here the sequenced sample was CD4+ T cells sorted from blood, taken between weeks 30 and 35, from a patient treated with tofacitinib. For the CDR3, the DNA is TGTGCCAGCAGTCATCTCCAGAACACTGAAGCTTTCTTT. This codes for CASSHLQNTEAFF.